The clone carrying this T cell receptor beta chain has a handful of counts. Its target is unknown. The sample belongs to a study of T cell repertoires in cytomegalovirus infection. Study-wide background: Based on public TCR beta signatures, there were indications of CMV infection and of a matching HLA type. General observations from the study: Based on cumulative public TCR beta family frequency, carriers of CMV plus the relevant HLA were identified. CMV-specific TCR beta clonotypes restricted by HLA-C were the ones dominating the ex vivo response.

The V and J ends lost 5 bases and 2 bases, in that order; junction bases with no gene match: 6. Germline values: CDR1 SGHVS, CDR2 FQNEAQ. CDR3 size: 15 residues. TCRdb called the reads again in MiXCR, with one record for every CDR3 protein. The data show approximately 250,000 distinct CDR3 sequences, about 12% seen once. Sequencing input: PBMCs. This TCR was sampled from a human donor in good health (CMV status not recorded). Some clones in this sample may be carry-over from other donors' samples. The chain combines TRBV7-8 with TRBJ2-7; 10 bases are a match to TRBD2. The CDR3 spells CASSPPSGSTYEQYF. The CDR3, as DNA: TGTGCCAGCAGCCCTCCTAGCGGGAGTACCTACGAGCAGTACTTC.